The source of this TCR beta chain is a study of radiotherapy plus CTLA-4 blockade in lung cancer. Between the trimmed V and J ends, which lost 3 bases and 0 bases, there was a span of 5 bases. The CDR3 is 14 amino acids. The germline V gene has CDR1 LNHDA and CDR2 SQIVND (reference sequence). This clone occurred a few times. Sequencing used immunoSEQ multiplex PCR; TCRdb keeps in-frame clones, though not all of them. Counted here are 50,000 to 65,000 clones, about 85% occurring once; the ten biggest clones make up 8.5%. The sequenced sample was peripheral blood, obtained from a patient treated with radiotherapy plus ipilimumab. This chain links TRBV19 with TRBJ1-4, with D uncertain. The sequence came from a human donor with non-small cell lung cancer who had a complete response to radiotherapy plus ipilimumab. DNA for the CDR3: TGTGCCAGTAGTATGAGGGCAACTAATGAAAAACTGTTTTTT. It encodes CASSMRATNEKLFF.